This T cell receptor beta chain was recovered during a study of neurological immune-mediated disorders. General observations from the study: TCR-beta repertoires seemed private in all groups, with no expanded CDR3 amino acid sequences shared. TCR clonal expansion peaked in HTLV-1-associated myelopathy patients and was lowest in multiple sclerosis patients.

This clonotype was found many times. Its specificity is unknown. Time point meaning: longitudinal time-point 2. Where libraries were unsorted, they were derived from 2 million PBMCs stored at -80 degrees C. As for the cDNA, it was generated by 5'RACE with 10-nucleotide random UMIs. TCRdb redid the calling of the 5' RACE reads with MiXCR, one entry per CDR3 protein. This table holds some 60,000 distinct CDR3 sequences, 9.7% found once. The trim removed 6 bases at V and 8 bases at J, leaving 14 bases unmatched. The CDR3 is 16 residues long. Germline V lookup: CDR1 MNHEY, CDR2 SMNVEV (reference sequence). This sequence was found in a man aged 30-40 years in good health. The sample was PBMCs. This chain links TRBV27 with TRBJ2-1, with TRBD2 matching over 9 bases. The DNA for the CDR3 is TGTGCCAGCAGAAAATTGGGGGCGGGAGGGGGCCATGAGCAGTTCTTC. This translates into CASRKLGAGGGHEQFF.